Detailed here is one T cell receptor beta chain. Its antigen is unknown. Researchers ran the PCR with 60 Vbeta and 13 Jbeta primers. Sequencing used immunoSEQ multiplex PCR; TCRdb keeps in-frame clones, though not all of them. The table has about 150,000 clones, around 60% seen once. The CDR3 extends over 17 amino acids. CDR1 SQVTM and CDR2 ANQGSEA come from the germline V gene. Trimming removed 6 bases from V and 7 bases from J; junction bases left unmatched: 14. The sample is drawn from a study of cytomegalovirus exposure and HLA in healthy donors. Looking at the study overall: A prior analysis found roughly 100 million unique TCR beta sequences from around 180 million T cells. Study results and caveats: Reported findings show TCR beta sequences accurately forecast HLA-A and HLA-B alleles in most subjects.

V usage is TRBV29-1 and J usage is TRBJ2-1; 14 bases map to TRBD2. The sequence was collected from a woman aged 55 to 70 in good health and CMV-seropositive. The material sequenced was PBMCs. The CDR3 DNA is TGCAGCGTGAGGGGGACTAGCGGGAGTCAACCTACAAATGAGCAGTTCTTC. Amino acid sequence: CSVRGTSGSQPTNEQFF.